Below, 5 T cell receptor delta chains from the same sample are listed, as sequenced in a study of DNA immune sequencing with unique molecular identifiers (dated by TCRdb to 2018 to 2020). The library was produced with multiplex PCR. Instrument on record: Illumina MiniSeq. A 32-plex assay amplified the genomic DNA, with primers for all 8 TRDV and 4 TRDJ genes spanning the CDR3. A 12-nucleotide UMI was added during two to three barcoding PCR cycles, followed by a second PCR with Illumina adapter primers. For TCRdb, the public reads were processed anew by CATT, and duplicate DNA sequences were folded into one row. The sample table shows approximately 800 delta-chain clones, and under 4% are seen once. Together, the top ten hold roughly two thirds of the sample. Sequencing used gamma-delta T cells from PBMCs. These receptors were obtained from a human donor in good health.

Notes on this clone: The protein held in TCRdb is that of a much larger clone and does not match this DNA's translation at residue 3, likely because of a read error; the protein shown is translated from the DNA. The chain carries TRDV2 and TRDJ1; 9 positions agree with TRDD3. CDR1 and CDR2 from the germline V gene are GEAIGNYY and EKD. The CDR3 runs to 19 residues. The DNA for the CDR3 is TGTGCCCGTGACCCCATAGCGCTCGGGGGATACCGGGGCACCGATAAACTCATCTTT. Encoded protein: CARDPIALGGYRGTDKLIF.

This clone was recorded a few times. The protein held in TCRdb is that of a much larger clone and does not match this DNA's translation at residue 12, likely because of a read error; the protein shown is translated from the DNA. V gene TRDV2 combines with J gene TRDJ1, with D hard to call. The germline gives CDR1 GEAIGNYY, CDR2 EKD. This CDR3 has 14 residues. The CDR3 is CACDTVEYTDKPIF. The CDR3 DNA sequence: TGTGCCTGTGACACCGTGGAGTACACCGATAAACCCATCTTT.

This clone was seen a handful of times. TCRdb's entry gives the protein of a much larger clone, which mismatches this DNA's translation at residue 4, likely from a read error; the protein reported here is translated from the DNA. CDR3: CACNTLTGGYKELIF. The CDR3 DNA sequence: TGTGCCTGTAACACCCTTACTGGGGGATACAAGGAACTCATCTTT. J is TRDJ1 and V is TRDV2; 12 bases map to TRDD3. CDR1 and CDR2 from the germline V gene are GEAIGNYY and EKD. The CDR3 extends over 15 amino acids.

Details on this clone: This likely reflects a read error, since a far larger clone is one base away. Other DNA sequences in the sample encode the same CDR3. The CDR3 region has the DNA TGTGCCTGTGATACTCTCCCCCACCTTACAGGAGCCCATACCGATAAACTCATCTTT. This translates into CACDTLPHLTGAHTDKLIF. V gene TRDV2 combines with J gene TRDJ1; D is unclear. Germline loops: CDR1 GEAIGNYY, CDR2 EKD. This CDR3 contains 19 residues. Trimming stripped 4 bases from V and 2 bases from J, with 28 bases between.

This clone showed up just a few times. A far larger clone is one nucleotide away, so this likely arose from a read error. This specimen includes other DNA sequences encoding the same CDR3. V and J are TRDV2 and TRDJ1; TRDD3 matches at 10 bases. The CDR3 has 16 amino acids. Germline V CDR1 and CDR2: GEAIGNYY, EKD. The CDR3 bases are TGTGCCTGTGACGGAATGGGGGATACTAAGGTCGATAAACTGATCTTT. This codes for CACDGMGDTKVDKLIF.